The following is a T cell receptor beta chain sequence with its context. Germline values: CDR1 MNHGY, CDR2 SAAAGT. The V and J ends lost 6 bases and 6 bases respectively, with 14 bases between them. The CDR3 extends over 13 amino acids. The data were produced by immunoSEQ multiplex PCR, yet TCRdb's version contains in-frame clones alone and is incomplete. The repertoire includes 1,500 or so clones, around 60% of them detected once, and roughly 11% sits in the top ten. The treatment is: preoperative locoregional IRX-2 cytokine immunotherapy. Preoperative locoregional IRX-2 cytokine immunotherapy was tested in the phase Ib source study. These data originate in a study of preoperative IRX-2 immunotherapy in early breast cancer.

The receptor comes from a human donor with breast cancer. Sequenced material: tumor tissue, taken before IRX-2 immunotherapy. The chain joins TRBV6-8 to TRBJ1-2; D gene ambiguous. The CDR3 DNA sequence: TGTGCCAGCAGCCCAGACTCAGTCCATGGCTACACCTTC. Translated: CASSPDSVHGYTF.